Detailed here is one T cell receptor (beta chain). Other DNA sequences within the sample encode an identical CDR3. Authors' processing steps: Amplification with reference gene primers provided the estimates of nucleated cell counts. The repertoire was sequenced with immunoSEQ multiplex PCR; TCRdb's copy has only in-frame clones and lacks some. For V, J and clone size, that table is used; D and trimming come from the DNA. The table lists approximately 500,000 clones, about 88% of them singletons. This entry is derived from a study of blood T cell repertoires in COVID-19. Background on the study: Samples of COVID-19 (acute and convalescent) were obtained from the United States, Italy and Spain. Sample material is recorded as cDNA or gDNA derived from T cells, B-cell-depleted T cells, or PBMCs.

Patients of the Seattle cohort, enrolled during active infection, were followed longitudinally. The V gene end was trimmed by 3 bases and the J gene end by 4 bases; junction bases not matched to a gene: 1. CDR3 length equals 13 residues. CDR1 and CDR2 (germline): SEHNR, FQNEAQ (reference sequence). The specimen sequenced was peripheral blood. The rearrangement links TRBV7-9 to TRBJ2-7, with 9 nucleotides matching TRBD1. The origin of this receptor is a woman aged 45-60 years with COVID-19, enrolled during active disease. The chain's CDR3 is CASSFGTGYEQYF. For the CDR3, the DNA is TGTGCCAGCAGCTTTGGGACAGGGTACGAGCAGTACTTC.